The present T cell receptor (beta chain) was sequenced within a study of monozygotic twins with inflammatory bowel disease. Germline CDR1 and CDR2: SGHDN and FVKESK. This CDR3 region has 14 residues. TCRdb re-analyzed the 5' RACE reads; it lists each CDR3 protein once, without DNA. The table gives nearly 45,000 distinct CDR3 sequences; the top ten clones make up about 4.9% of it. This clonotype originated in a human donor with ulcerative colitis or Crohn's disease, or a healthy co-twin of an affected twin (not recorded which). The rearrangement uses TRBV14 and TRBJ2-7. What was sequenced was blood. CDR3 amino acids: CASSQDLIVNEQYF.